This T cell receptor (beta chain) is drawn from a study of cytomegalovirus exposure and HLA in healthy donors. Study-wide findings and caveats: Later on, an analysis found that several of the most significant clusters appeared to be linked to common viral pathogens, which included parvovirus B19.

About this clone: Its matching antigen is unknown.

V was shortened by 3 bases and J by 8 bases, with 10 bases between the two germline ends. The germline V gene encodes CDR1 LNHDA and CDR2 SQIVND (reference sequence). This CDR3 region has 12 residues. The PCR used 60 Vbeta and 13 Jbeta primers. TCRdb's copy holds only in-frame clones and misses some; the assay was immunoSEQ multiplex PCR. The repertoire holds around 91,000 clones, roughly nine tenths seen once, with 8.5% to 10% in the top ten. The gene calls are TRBV19 and TRBJ1-2, with D tentatively TRBD1 (5 bases). The source material was PBMCs. The clonotype was recovered from a man aged 25 to 40 in good health and CMV-seropositive. This CDR3 reads CASSMGPGGYTF. Written as DNA, the CDR3 is TGTGCCAGTAGTATGGGGCCGGGCGGCTACACCTTC.